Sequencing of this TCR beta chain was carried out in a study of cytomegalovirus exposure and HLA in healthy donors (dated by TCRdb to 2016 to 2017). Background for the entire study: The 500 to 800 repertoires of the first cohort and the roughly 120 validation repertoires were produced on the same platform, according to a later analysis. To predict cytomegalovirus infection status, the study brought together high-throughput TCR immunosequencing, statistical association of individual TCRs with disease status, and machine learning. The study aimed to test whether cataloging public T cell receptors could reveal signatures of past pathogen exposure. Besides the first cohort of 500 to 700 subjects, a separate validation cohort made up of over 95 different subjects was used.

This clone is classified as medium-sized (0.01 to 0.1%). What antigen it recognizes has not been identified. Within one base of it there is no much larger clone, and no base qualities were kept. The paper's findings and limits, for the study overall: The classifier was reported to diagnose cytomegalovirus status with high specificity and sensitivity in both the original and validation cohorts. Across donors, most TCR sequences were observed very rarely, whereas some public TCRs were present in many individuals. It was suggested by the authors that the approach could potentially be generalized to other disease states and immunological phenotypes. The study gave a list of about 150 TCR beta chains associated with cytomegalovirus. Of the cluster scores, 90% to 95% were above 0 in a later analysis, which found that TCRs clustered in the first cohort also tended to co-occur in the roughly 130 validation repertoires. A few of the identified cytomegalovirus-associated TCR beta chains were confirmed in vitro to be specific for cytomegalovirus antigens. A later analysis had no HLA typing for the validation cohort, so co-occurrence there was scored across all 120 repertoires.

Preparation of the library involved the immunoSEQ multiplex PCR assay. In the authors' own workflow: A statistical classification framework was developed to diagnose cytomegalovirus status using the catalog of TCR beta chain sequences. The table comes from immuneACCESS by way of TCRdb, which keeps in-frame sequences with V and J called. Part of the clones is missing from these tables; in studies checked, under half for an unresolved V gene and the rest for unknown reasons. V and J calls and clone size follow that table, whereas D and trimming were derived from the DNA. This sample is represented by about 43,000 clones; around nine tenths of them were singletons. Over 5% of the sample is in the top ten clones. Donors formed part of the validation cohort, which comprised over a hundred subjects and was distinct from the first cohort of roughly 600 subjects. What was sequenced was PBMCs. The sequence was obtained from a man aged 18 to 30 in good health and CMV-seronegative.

The bases read TGTGCCAGCAGCCCTGGGACATTCTCCTACAATGAGCAGTTCTTC. It specifies CASSPGTFSYNEQFF. The chain is encoded by TRBV7-3 joined to TRBJ2-1; TRBD1 is possibly the D segment (6 matching bases). Based on the germline V gene, the CDR1 and CDR2 sequences are SGHTA and FQGTGA. The CDR3 numbers 15 residues from cysteine through phenylalanine. Only the CDR3 part of the read is kept: 45 bases, read in frame from the first base. The trim is 5 bases for V and 0 bases for J, with a gap of 11 bases between the germline ends.